Below are 24 T cell receptor beta chains sequenced from a single sample in a study of blood T cell repertoires in COVID-19. The table came from immunoSEQ multiplex PCR; TCRdb's copy has only in-frame clones and leaves some out. Of about 110,000 clones listed, 76% are singletons. Specimen: peripheral blood. These receptors all come from a woman at least 80 years old with acute or convalescent COVID-19.

The J gene is TRBJ1-2, the V gene TRBV2, with 7 positions matching TRBD1. The V gene's germline CDR1 is SNHLY and CDR2 FYNNEI. CDR3 length: 15 amino acids. V lost 6 bases, J lost 0 bases, and 7 bases stayed unmatched. CDR3 loop: CASRVAGGSNYGYTF. CDR3 DNA sequence: TGTGCCAGCAGGGTTGCAGGGGGGTCTAACTATGGCTACACCTTC. Drawing the rest from reference TRBV2 and TRBJ1-2, the complete variable domain is EPEVTQTPSHQVTQMGQEVILRCVPISNHLYFYWYRQILGQKVEFLVSFYNNEISEKSEIFDDQFSVERPDGSNFTLKIRSTKLEDSAMYFCASRVAGGSNYGYTFGSGTRLTVV.

The V call is TRBV5-1, the J call TRBJ1-2; D unresolved. V was trimmed by 4 bases and J by 6 bases, leaving 16 bases between them. Germline V CDR1 and CDR2: SGHRS, YFSETQ. This CDR3 is built from 14 residues. The CDR3 sequence: CASSELRTIDGYTF. CDR3 nucleotides: TGCGCCAGCAGCGAACTCCGAACTATCGATGGCTACACCTTC. Full variable domain (remainder filled in from reference TRBV5-1 and TRBJ1-2): KAGVTQTPRYLIKTRGQQVTLSCSPISGHRSVSWYQQTPGQGLQFLFEYFSETQRNKGNFPGRFSGRQFSNSRSEMNVSTLELGDSALYLCASSELRTIDGYTFGSGTRLTVV.

The rearrangement joins TRBV3-1 (or the pseudogene TRBV3-2) to TRBJ1-5; no reliable D call. V was pared by 4 bases and J by 3 bases, with 10 bases between. Germline V gives CDR1 LGHDT, CDR2 YNNKEL (reference sequence). The CDR3 extends over 14 amino acids. CDR3 residues: CASSLGWANQPQHF. Here the CDR3 DNA reads TGTGCCAGCAGCCTGGGCTGGGCCAATCAGCCCCAGCATTTT.

V is TRBV28 and J is TRBJ2-6; maybe TRBD1 (5 bases). The length of the CDR3 is 15 residues. Per germline, CDR1 MDHEN and CDR2 SYDVKM. Trimming cost V 5 bases and J 4 bases, with 12 bases left between them. The CDR3 coding sequence is TGTGCCAGCAGTATAACAGGAAAAGGGGCCAACGTCCTGACTTTC. As protein: CASSITGKGANVLTF.

The rearrangement uses TRBV5-1 and TRBJ2-5, with a tentative D call TRBD1 (6 bases). This CDR3 is 16 amino acids long. The V end was cut by 0 bases, the J end by 3 bases, with 15 bases between. CDR1 and CDR2 from the germline V gene are SGHRS and YFSETQ. CDR3 residues: CASSLGWDTVKETQYF. CDR3 DNA: TGCGCCAGCAGCTTGGGCTGGGACACCGTGAAAGAGACCCAGTACTTC.

This chain uses TRBV14 with TRBJ2-5; perhaps TRBD2 as D (5 bases). Germline CDR1 and CDR2: SGHDN and FVKESK. This CDR3 region has 13 residues. V shed 4 bases and J shed 5 bases, with 11 bases lying between them. CDR3 residues: CASSRGSDETQYF. CDR3 nucleotides: TGTGCCAGCAGCCGAGGTAGCGACGAGACCCAGTACTTC. The full variable domain, its missing parts supplied by reference TRBV14 and TRBJ2-5, is EAGVTQFPSHSVIEKGQTVTLRCDPISGHDNLYWYRRVMGKEIKFLLHFVKESKQDESGMPNNRFLAERTGGTYSTLKVQPAELEDSGVYFCASSRGSDETQYFGPGTRLLVL.

This clone showed up just once. The CDR3 DNA reads TGTGCCGGTTCACTAGCGGGTGAAAACATTCAGTACTTC. This translates into CAGSLAGENIQYF. The chain recombines TRBV7-9 with TRBJ2-4; 9 nucleotides match TRBD2. Trimming took 11 bases from V and 5 from J; bases not matched to a gene: 7. The CDR3 runs to 13 residues. Germline V gene sequence: CDR1 SEHNR, CDR2 FQNEAQ (reference sequence).

The chain combines TRBV7-9 with TRBJ2-1, with 8 nucleotides matching TRBD2. Trimming removed 3 bases from V and 10 bases from J; junction bases left unmatched: 17. The germline gives CDR1 SEHNR, CDR2 FQNEAQ (reference sequence). CDR3 size: 17 residues. The CDR3 protein is CASSFRSGTRTGGEQFF. The CDR3 bases are TGTGCCAGCAGCTTTCGCTCCGGGACTAGGACGGGAGGGGAGCAGTTCTTC.

V usage is TRBV4-1 and J usage is TRBJ2-3; D might be TRBD2 (6 bases). CDR3 size: 14 residues. The V gene's germline CDR1 is MGHRA and CDR2 YSYEKL. V gave up 0 bases and J gave up 4 bases, with 8 bases separating them. The CDR3 DNA follows: TGCGCCAGCAGCCAAGAACTAGCAGCAGATACGCAGTATTTT. Amino acid sequence: CASSQELAADTQYF.

The chain links TRBV4-2 to TRBJ1-1, with TRBD1 matching 8 bases. V shed 7 bases, J shed 3 bases, and the junction held 4 bases outside the gene matches. Per germline, CDR1 LGHNA and CDR2 YNFKEQ. CDR3 length equals 13 residues. This CDR3 is CASTQGADTEAFF. Here the CDR3 DNA reads TGTGCCAGCACCCAGGGGGCTGACACTGAAGCTTTCTTT.

The CDR3 sequence: CAISVLGQGSAGANVLTF. The CDR3 nucleotides read TGTGCCATCAGTGTCCTGGGACAGGGGTCGGCTGGGGCCAACGTCCTGACTTTC. This rearrangement joins TRBV10-3 to TRBJ2-6; 10 bases are a match to TRBD1. The germline CDR1 and CDR2 sequences are ENHRY and SYGVKD. The CDR3 has 18 residues. J gave up 2 bases and V 4 bases, and 8 bases lay outside the gene matches.

J is TRBJ2-3 and V is TRBV29-1, with 9 bases matching TRBD1. Germline-derived CDR1 and CDR2 are SQVTM and ANQGSEA. The CDR3 spans 11 residues. The ends lost 6 bases at V and 9 bases at J; junction bases unmatched: 4. The DNA of the CDR3 is TGCAGCGTGGGGACAGGGCAAACGCAGTATTTT. As protein: CSVGTGQTQYF.

V usage is TRBV6-2 or TRBV6-3 and J usage is TRBJ2-1; possible D gene TRBD2, 6 bases. The CDR3 contains 14 residues. Germline-derived CDR1 and CDR2 are MNHEY and SVGEGT. Trimming took off 5 bases at V and 9 bases at J, with 17 bases between the two ends. Written as DNA, the CDR3 is TGTGCCAGCAGTCCGGGACTGCCCCCCGGTGAGCAGTTCTTC. As protein: CASSPGLPPGEQFF.

This clone was detected only once. The chain is built from TRBV29-1 and TRBJ2-3, with TRBD1 as a possible D gene (5 bases). Between the trimmed V and J ends, which lost 3 bases and 0 bases, there was a span of 13 bases. Germline V gene lookup returns CDR1 SQVTM and CDR2 ANQGSEA. This CDR3 has 15 residues. CDR3 DNA sequence: TGCAGCGTTGAGTCCAGGGTCCTCAGCACAGATACGCAGTATTTT. Its translation: CSVESRVLSTDTQYF.

The chain uses TRBV4-2 and TRBJ2-1, with D possibly matching TRBD2 (5 bases). The CDR3 is 16 amino acids. V was cut by 6 bases and J by 7 bases, with 22 bases left in between. Germline V gene lookup returns CDR1 LGHNA and CDR2 YNFKEQ. The CDR3 reads CASRLYTSPVDNEQFF. DNA for the CDR3: TGTGCCAGCAGGCTTTATACTAGTCCGGTCGATAATGAGCAGTTCTTC.

V and J are TRBV14 and TRBJ2-7; D gene uncertain. This CDR3 is built from 15 residues. Trimming took 1 base from V and 2 from J, leaving 12 bases between them. From germline, CDR1 is SGHDN and CDR2 FVKESK. CDR3 DNA: TGTGCCAGCAGCCAAGGTTGGGCCTCTACCTACGAGCAGTACTTC. Its translation is CASSQGWASTYEQYF.

The rearrangement joins TRBV2 to TRBJ1-5, with D tentatively TRBD1 (5 bases). The CDR3 totals 15 residues. Germline CDR1 reads SNHLY; CDR2 reads FYNNEI. Trimming stripped 8 bases from V and 0 bases from J, with 14 bases between. CDR3: CASGDRTYSNQPQHF. The CDR3, as DNA: TGTGCCAGCGGAGACAGAACTTATAGCAATCAGCCCCAGCATTTT.

This chain joins TRBV7-8 and TRBJ2-7; tentatively, D is TRBD2 (6 bases). CDR3 length equals 11 residues. Trimming pared 10 bases from V and 6 bases from J, leaving 13 bases between. The V gene's germline CDR1 is SGHVS and CDR2 FQNEAQ. The CDR3 bases are TGTGCCACCGGGAGAGGGCTCGAGCAGTACTTC. Translation gives CATGRGLEQYF.

CDR3 nucleotide sequence: TGTGCCAGCAGCTCGTTGGGACAGCCCTCTGGGGCCAACGTCCTGACTTTC. Translation gives CASSSLGQPSGANVLTF. The rearrangement links TRBV5-6 to TRBJ2-6, with 7 bases fitting TRBD1. CDR3 size: 17 residues. With 3 bases clipped from V and 0 bases from J, the junction kept 6 bases outside the gene matches. Germline CDR1 reads SGHDT; CDR2 reads YYEEEE.

The J gene is TRBJ2-7, the V gene TRBV28; 9 bases match TRBD2. Trimming at V came to 5 bases and at J to 4 bases, leaving 9 bases not matched to a gene. The CDR3 extends over 15 amino acids. The germline V gene encodes CDR1 MDHEN and CDR2 SYDVKM. CDR3 sequence reads: CASSLFSGRRYEQYF. The CDR3 DNA sequence: TGTGCCAGCAGTCTTTTTAGCGGGAGACGGTACGAGCAGTACTTC.

This clone was observed a few times. Other DNA sequences within the sample encode an identical CDR3. The V call is TRBV19, the J call TRBJ2-7, with 9 bases aligning to TRBD1. CDR3 length: 13 residues. The junction had 5 bases not matched to a gene; V was cut back by 8 bases and J by 3 bases. Germline CDR1 and CDR2: LNHDA and SQIVND (reference sequence). CDR3 coding DNA: TGTGCCAGTTCCGGACAGGGGCGCTACGAGCAGTACTTC. Amino acid sequence: CASSGQGRYEQYF.

This chain connects TRBV7-8 to TRBJ2-1, with 10 bases fitting TRBD2. The CDR3 contains 18 residues. Germline V gene sequence: CDR1 SGHVS, CDR2 FQNEAQ. V was pared by 2 bases and J by 5 bases, with 12 bases of the junction left unmatched. CDR3 protein: CASSLIATGTSVNNEQFF. For the CDR3, the DNA is TGTGCCAGCAGCTTAATTGCCACCGGGACTAGCGTTAACAATGAGCAGTTCTTC.

There are a few counts of this clone. V and J are TRBV4-3 and TRBJ2-1; no definite D call. The V gene lost 0 bases and the J gene lost 9 bases, with 12 bases spanning the gap. The CDR3 extends over 14 amino acids. CDR1 and CDR2 (germline): LGHNA, YSLEER. Here the CDR3 reads CASSQENAASEQFF. CDR3 in DNA: TGCGCCAGCAGCCAAGAGAATGCGGCGAGTGAGCAGTTCTTC.

DNA for the CDR3: TGTGCCAGCTCACCCGGCTCTAGCGGGAGACGTACAGATACGCAGTATTTT. This codes for CASSPGSSGRRTDTQYF. The V call is TRBV18, the J call TRBJ2-3; 10 bases map to TRBD2. The germline V gene has CDR1 KGHSH and CDR2 LQKENI. V lost 3 bases, J lost 3 bases, and 9 bases stayed unmatched. This CDR3 contains 17 residues.